The entry below gives a single T cell receptor beta chain sequence along with its context. The target of this receptor is not known. The sample originates from a study of cytomegalovirus exposure and HLA in healthy donors (dated by TCRdb to the late 2010s). In terms of the full investigation: An earlier analysis of approximately 550 of the donors reported approximately 300 Gb of sequence data and around 110 million unique TCR beta sequences from roughly 180 million T cells. Roughly 300 gigabases of sequencing data and roughly 81 million unique TCR sequences made up an early release that covered 640 HLA-typed donors. Of the approximately 400 genotyped donors, approximately 83% fell in the genetic ancestry cluster associated with self-reported Caucasian donors. The study was designed to test whether signatures of past pathogen exposure could be identified by cataloging public T cell receptors. The T cell repertoires of 666 subjects were profiled by immunosequencing and related to cytomegalovirus serostatus. A separate validation cohort of about 110 different subjects was used in addition to the 666-subject first cohort. The study combined high-throughput TCR immunosequencing, statistical association of individual TCRs with disease status, and machine learning to predict cytomegalovirus infection status. To study patterns of TCR occurrence, a later analysis re-analyzed previously published TCR beta repertoires from several hundred donors and added high-resolution HLA genotyping. In the later analysis, no new phenotypic data were used to find candidate immune exposures; instead, reliance was placed on TCR beta sequences and their occurrence across donors. An earlier analysis of around 540 of the donors applied high-throughput TCR beta sequencing to assess whether each TCR beta V gene segment acted as functional or pseudogenic. Donor age, sex, ethnicity and CMV serostatus were compiled alongside the repertoire data. Genome-wide SNP genotypes for about 60% of the roughly 670 donors were used in a later genetic analysis, which treated that subset as a discovery cohort. Every discovery cohort repertoire had been produced on one sequencing platform. HLA typing included class I and class II loci at four-digit resolution. The number of typed donors differed by locus: about 620-640 for A, B, C, DRB1 and DQB1; approximately 540 for DQA1; approximately 600 for DPA1; and some 470 for DPB1. Because of strong linkage in the cohort, roughly five DR-DQ haplotypes were treated as single units for association and clustering. Across 398 genotyped donors of the cohort, an average of approximately 200,000 unique TCR beta nucleotide sequences per donor were sequenced, and roughly 20% of those sequences were non-productive.

General findings and caveats noted by the study authors: A group of highly shared sequence variants was considered likely to be a technical artifact of the sequencing pipeline. Most TCR sequences were seen in very few donors, while some public TCRs were found in many individuals. A further reported finding was that TCR beta sequences accurately predicted the HLA-A and HLA-B alleles for most subjects in the first cohort. Cytomegalovirus status was reported to be diagnosed by the classifier with high specificity and sensitivity in both the original and validation cohorts. In a later genetic analysis, fewer N-insertions in productive TCRs were reported among donors in an Asian-associated ancestry cluster than the approximately 670-donor mean. In an earlier analysis of about 600 of the donors, most TCR beta V segments appeared in productive rearrangements about 90% or about 30% of the time, broadly matching IMGT annotations. According to a later analysis, most CMV-associated TCR beta chains appeared to be HLA-restricted, and the HLA associations seemed to be driven largely by CMV exposure. In a later analysis, HLA-associated TCR beta chains were found to be more clonally expanded and to have lower generation probabilities than equally common non-associated chains. The study gave a list of some 150 TCR beta chains associated with cytomegalovirus. In a later genetic analysis, a missense DCLRE1C variant was associated with V-gene and J-gene trimming of TCR beta chains, and the association was replicated in an independent cohort. This cohort had only TCR beta chains sequenced, and the lack of alpha or paired-chain data limited which features could be detected. In vitro tests confirmed that a few of the cytomegalovirus-associated TCR beta chains recognize cytomegalovirus antigens. In a later analysis, the rate of TCR association differed among HLA loci, with DRB1 alleles having the most associated TCRs and HLA-C alleles having the fewest. Because HLA typing was unavailable for some donors at each locus, only the typed subset was used in association tests. The only immune exposure information available for the cohort was CMV serostatus. Correlated functional status among segregating V segments might be attributable to linkage disequilibrium, but an unknown experimental factor could not be ruled out. Presence/absence analyses assumed roughly uniform sequencing depth across donors, an assumption that may not hold. Strong co-occurrence of HLA alleles, especially DR and DQ, made assigning TCR associations to individual alleles difficult. According to the authors, the approach could potentially be generalized to other disease states and immunological phenotypes. Because the 87-base-pair reads could not distinguish some IMGT-functional V segments, including TRBV6-2 and TRBV6-3, those segments were excluded. In a later analysis, several top co-occurrence clusters were reported to appear linked to parvovirus B19, influenza, CMV and Epstein-Barr virus. At a false discovery rate of 0.05, a later analysis linked about 17,000 TCR beta sequences to specific HLA alleles. Because counts were too low, about 15 rarely observed V segments, including chromosome 9 orphons, were left out of the earlier analysis of several hundred of the donors.

In total, 630 or so healthy bone marrow donors made up the cohort. At the time of sampling, all cohort members were nominally healthy, though unrecorded immune exposures were likely present. The donor was CMV seronegative and was included in the group of several hundred seronegative cohort members. A peripheral blood sample was provided by each donor, and peripheral blood mononuclear cells were used for TCR beta sequencing. Genomic DNA was extracted from the blood cell samples with the Qiagen DNeasy Blood Extraction Kit. Receptor libraries were prepared by the immunoSEQ multiplex PCR assay. A mixture of 60 forward primers for TCR Vbeta segments and 13 reverse primers for TCR Jbeta segments was used in the multiplex PCR. A multiplex PCR assay on genomic DNA amplified the CDR3 region of rearranged TCR beta genes. The amplified TCR beta libraries were sequenced on the Illumina HiSeq System as 87-base-pair reads. From the authors' description of their analysis: Across the roughly 600 repertoires, a later analysis counted roughly 84 million unique TCR beta chains, 9.5 million to 12 million of which were shared by at least two donors. Raw reads were error-corrected and collapsed into unique sequences by a nearest-neighbor algorithm in which closely related sequences were merged to remove PCR and sequencing errors. Alignment of CDR3 sequences to IMGT reference sequences was used to assign V, D and J gene segments. For a sequence to be retained, at least a six-nucleotide match to both a V gene segment and a J gene segment was required. Rearrangements were called productive when the CDR3 lacked stop codons and stayed in frame with V and J; all others were non-productive. CDR3 was defined according to IMGT convention as the region running from the second conserved V-encoded cysteine to the conserved J-encoded phenylalanine. Sequences without an unambiguous match to a single V gene segment were excluded from the earlier analysis of approximately 600 of the donors. An earlier analysis of 587 of the donors called V segments functional above 56.7% productive rearrangements and segregating when the between-donor standard deviation exceeded 5%. A statistical classification framework was built for diagnosing cytomegalovirus status from the catalog of TCR beta chain sequences. In a later analysis, V and J genes were assigned by comparing TCR nucleotide sequences against IMGT/GENE-DB human TR gene sequences. A later analysis assigned CDR3 sequences and most-parsimonious VDJ recombination scenarios with the TCRdist pipeline. In a later analysis, every TCR beta chain was defined by the combination of its CDR3 amino acid sequence and its V-gene family, and reads without a unique V-gene family were dropped. In a later analysis, nearly 600 highly shared, low-generation-probability nucleotide sequences were removed to address suspected cross-contamination and a sequencing artifact. A later analysis calculated a clonal expansion index for each public chain from normalized within-repertoire ranks of inferred template counts. In a later analysis, generation probabilities were computed using a VDJ recombination model fitted to out-of-frame rearrangements, and the results were checked against IGoR. A later analysis scored TCR-TCR, TCR-HLA and TCR-CMV co-occurrence with hypergeometric tests, applying a repertoire-size bias correction to TCR pairs. False discovery rates were estimated in a later analysis by permuting HLA or CMV assignments 20 times. In a later analysis, co-occurring TCRs were grouped using DBSCAN, and TCRdist sequence similarity was added for clustering within HLA-allele-positive subsets. For co-occurrence clustering, repertoires with fewer than 30,000 or more than 120,000 public chains were excluded, along with roughly five repertoires with anomalous nucleotide sharing. In its TCRdb copy, this immuneACCESS table keeps in-frame sequences only and misses some clones. Where compared with another copy, unresolved V genes explain less than half of these, and the others have no known cause. V, J and clone size derive from that table, while D and trimming were established from the DNA sequence. This sample's table lists over 90,000 clones. In total, the top ten clones hold about 3.5% of the sample.

The CDR3 runs 15 amino acids, cysteine and phenylalanine included. This entry keeps only the CDR3 DNA: 45 bases, framed from base 1. Via the germline V gene, CDR1 is MNHEY and CDR2 SVGAGI. V loses 4 bases at its end and J loses 4 bases; junction bases beyond the gene matches: 6. Rearrangement joined TRBV6-5 to TRBJ1-4; TRBD1 lines up with 7 middle nucleotides. Sequenced: PBMCs. The origin of this receptor is a man aged 35 to 55 in good health and CMV-seronegative. CDR3 reads: CASSSQDRINEKLFF. The bases read TGTGCCAGCAGTTCACAGGACAGGATTAATGAAAAACTGTTTTTT.